This T cell receptor (beta chain) stems from a study of blood T cell repertoires in COVID-19. Study-level information: Sample material is recorded as cDNA or gDNA derived from T cells, B-cell-depleted T cells, or PBMCs.

There are 16 residues in the CDR3. V lost 1 base to trimming and J lost 6 bases, with 18 bases between them. Germline V lookup: CDR1 SGDLS, CDR2 YYNGEE. Original data processing: Amplified reference gene primers provided the basis for estimating nucleated cell counts. Assay: immunoSEQ multiplex PCR; the TCRdb copy retains only in-frame clones and omits some. The DNA was the basis for D and trimming; V, J and clone size are from that table. The sample contains about 90,000 clones, more than 75% of which appear only once. Sequencing input: peripheral blood. This sequence originates from a man between 70 and 80 years old with acute or convalescent COVID-19. The chain is built from TRBV9 and TRBJ2-3, with a weak D call TRBD1 (5 bases). Written as DNA, the CDR3 is TGTGCCAGCAGCGTATTAGGGGCAGCCCGCGCGGATACGCAGTATTTT. This codes for CASSVLGAARADTQYF.